This TCR beta chain is from a study of Graves' ophthalmopathy and Graves' hyperthyroidism. Study-wide context: Hyperthyroidism showing no ophthalmopathy within 18 months of follow-up was stable.

After removal of 6 bases from V and 3 bases from J, the junction contained 11 bases not matched to a gene. CDR1 MNHEY and CDR2 SVGAGI come from the germline V gene. The CDR3 is made up of 15 amino acids. CDR3 regions of TCR beta were amplified from RNA transcripts. HTBI primers were employed in first-round RT-PCR, then a second-round multiplex PCR followed. TCRdb passed the multiplex PCR reads through MiXCR, listing each CDR3 protein once. The repertoire holds about 1.2 million distinct CDR3 sequences, with about two fifths as singletons. The sequence came from an adult man with Graves' hyperthyroidism. The sequencing sample was made of peripheral blood or thyroid tissue (not recorded which). This chain connects TRBV6-5 to TRBJ2-7, with 7 bases fitting TRBD2. The CDR3 DNA follows: TGTGCCAGCAGCCCGGCCGGACTAGGTGGCTACGAGCAGTACTTC. It specifies CASSPAGLGGYEQYF.